This T cell receptor beta chain was observed in a study of a mutant IDH1 vaccine in newly diagnosed glioma. Time point in this sample: week 11, during vaccination. In the vaccine, a single dose held 300 ug of the mutant IDH1 20-mer peptide, along with topical imiquimod. Concerning this clone: The antigen is undetermined.

The assay was immunoSEQ multiplex PCR, and TCRdb's table has in-frame clones only and misses some. The sample shows around 60,000 clones, less than 85% of them seen only once. V lost 3 bases to trimming and J lost 8 bases, with 14 bases between them. Germline CDR1 reads SGHTA; CDR2 reads FQGNSA. The CDR3 loop spans 14 amino acids. The clonotype comes from a woman aged 45 to 65 with glioma. The chain links TRBV7-2 to TRBJ2-1; D tentatively fits TRBD1 or TRBD2 (5 bases each). Sequencing was performed on PBMCs, taken from a glioma patient whose treatment included an IDH1 peptide vaccine. The CDR3 DNA reads TGTGCCAGCAGCTTGGGTGGGGGTTTGGATGAGCAGTTCTTC. It translates to CASSLGGGLDEQFF.